The present T cell receptor beta chain was sequenced within a study of blood T cells in healthy people across ages. PCR was performed a second time for 7 to 11 cycles using a sample-barcoded 5' primer and a J-beta primer mix. Using its own MiXCR run on the 5' RACE reads, TCRdb lists one record per CDR3 protein. The top ten hold 10% to 15% of the sample, which has approximately 900,000 distinct CDR3 sequences, roughly 48% seen once. Healthy individuals of Caucasian origin from Russia, aged roughly 6 to 100, served as donors. Every donor provided approximately 10 milliliters of peripheral blood. Per sample, a minimum of 6 million PBMCs were isolated. In its sample, this clonotype was seen a few times. Its matching antigen is unknown. Study results and caveats: It was held that diversity estimates obtained from one million T cells represented underestimates.

The CDR3 has 14 amino acids. V dropped 10 bases and J dropped 7 bases, with 20 bases sitting between them. CDR1 is ENHRY, CDR2 SYGVKD, per germline. Input material: blood. This TCR was sampled from a man in his thirties or forties in good health. The rearrangement uses TRBV10-3 and TRBJ2-1, with D possibly TRBD2 on 6 matching bases. CDR3 DNA sequence: TGTGCCAGCCTGAAGGAGGGAGTGGGGAATGAGCAGTTCTTC. Amino acids: CASLKEGVGNEQFF.